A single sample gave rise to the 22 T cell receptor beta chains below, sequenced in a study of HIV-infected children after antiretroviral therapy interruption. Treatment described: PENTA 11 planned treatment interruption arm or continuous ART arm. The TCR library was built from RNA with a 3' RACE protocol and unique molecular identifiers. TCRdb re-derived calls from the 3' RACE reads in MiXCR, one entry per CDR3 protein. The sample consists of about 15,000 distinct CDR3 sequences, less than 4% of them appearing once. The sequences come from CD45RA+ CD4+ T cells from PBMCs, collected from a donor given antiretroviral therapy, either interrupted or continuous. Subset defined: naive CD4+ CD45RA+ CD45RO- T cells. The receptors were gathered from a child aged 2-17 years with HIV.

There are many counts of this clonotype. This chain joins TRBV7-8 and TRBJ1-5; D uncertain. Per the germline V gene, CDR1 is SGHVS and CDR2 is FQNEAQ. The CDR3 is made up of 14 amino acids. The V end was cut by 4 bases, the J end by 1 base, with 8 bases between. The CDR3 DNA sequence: TGTGCCAGCAGCTCACCGAACAGCAATCAGCCCCAGCATTTT. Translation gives CASSSPNSNQPQHF.

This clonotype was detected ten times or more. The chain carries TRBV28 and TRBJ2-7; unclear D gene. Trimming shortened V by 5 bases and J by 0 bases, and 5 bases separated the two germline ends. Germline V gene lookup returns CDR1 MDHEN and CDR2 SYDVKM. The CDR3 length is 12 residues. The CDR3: CASSPHSYEQYF. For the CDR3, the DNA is TGTGCCAGCAGTCCCCACTCCTACGAGCAGTACTTC.

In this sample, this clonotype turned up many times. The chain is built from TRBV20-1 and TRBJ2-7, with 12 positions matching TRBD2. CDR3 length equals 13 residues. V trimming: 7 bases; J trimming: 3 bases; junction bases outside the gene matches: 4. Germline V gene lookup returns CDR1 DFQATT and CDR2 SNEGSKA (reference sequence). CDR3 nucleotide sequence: TGCAGTGTTCGGACTAGCGGGGTCTACGAGCAGTACTTC. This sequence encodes CSVRTSGVYEQYF.

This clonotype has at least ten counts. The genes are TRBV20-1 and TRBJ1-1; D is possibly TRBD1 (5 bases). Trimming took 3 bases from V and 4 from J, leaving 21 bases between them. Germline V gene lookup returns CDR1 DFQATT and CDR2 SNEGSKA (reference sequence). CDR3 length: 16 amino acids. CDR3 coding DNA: TGCAGTGCTAGGGACGGGGCAGGAGCAACGTTCACTGAAGCTTTCTTT. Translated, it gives CSARDGAGATFTEAFF.

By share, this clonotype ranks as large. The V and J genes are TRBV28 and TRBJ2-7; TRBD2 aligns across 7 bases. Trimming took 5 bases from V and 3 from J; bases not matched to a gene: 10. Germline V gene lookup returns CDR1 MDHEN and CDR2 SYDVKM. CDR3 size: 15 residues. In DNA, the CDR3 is TGTGCCAGCAGTCCCCGACTAGCCCTAATCTACGAGCAGTACTTC. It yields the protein CASSPRLALIYEQYF.

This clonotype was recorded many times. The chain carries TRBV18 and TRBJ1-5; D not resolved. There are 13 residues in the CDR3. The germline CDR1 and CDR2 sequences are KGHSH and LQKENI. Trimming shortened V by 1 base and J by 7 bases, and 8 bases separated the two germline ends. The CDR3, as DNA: TGTGCCAGCTCACCACAGGCGGAACAGCCCCAGCATTTT. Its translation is CASSPQAEQPQHF.

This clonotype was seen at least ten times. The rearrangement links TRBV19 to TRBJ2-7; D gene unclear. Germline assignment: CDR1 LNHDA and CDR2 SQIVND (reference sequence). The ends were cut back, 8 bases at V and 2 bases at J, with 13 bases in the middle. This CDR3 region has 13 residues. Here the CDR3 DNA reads TGTGCCAGTTCCCCCGTGGTAACCTACGAGCAGTACTTC. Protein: CASSPVVTYEQYF.

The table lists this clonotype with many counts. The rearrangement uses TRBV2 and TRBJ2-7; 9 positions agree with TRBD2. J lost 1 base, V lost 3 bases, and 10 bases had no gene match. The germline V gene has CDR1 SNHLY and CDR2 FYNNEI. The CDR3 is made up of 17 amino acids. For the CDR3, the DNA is TGTGCCAGCAGTGAGTGGGACCTAGCGGGGACTTCCTACGAGCAGTACTTC. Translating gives CASSEWDLAGTSYEQYF.

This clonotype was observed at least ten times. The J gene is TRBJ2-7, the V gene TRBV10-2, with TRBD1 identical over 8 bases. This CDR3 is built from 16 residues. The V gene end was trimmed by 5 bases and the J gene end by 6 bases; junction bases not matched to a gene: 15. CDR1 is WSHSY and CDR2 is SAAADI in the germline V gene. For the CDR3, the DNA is TGCGCCAGCAGTTCCCCAGGGGGCATATCGGTGGGCGAGCAGTACTTC. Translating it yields CASSSPGGISVGEQYF.

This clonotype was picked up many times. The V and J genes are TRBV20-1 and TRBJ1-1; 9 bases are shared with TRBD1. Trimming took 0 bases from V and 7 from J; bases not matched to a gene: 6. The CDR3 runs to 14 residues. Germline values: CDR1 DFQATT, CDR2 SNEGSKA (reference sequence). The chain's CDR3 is CSARELQGAGEAFF. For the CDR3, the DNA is TGCAGTGCTAGAGAACTACAGGGGGCCGGTGAAGCTTTCTTT.

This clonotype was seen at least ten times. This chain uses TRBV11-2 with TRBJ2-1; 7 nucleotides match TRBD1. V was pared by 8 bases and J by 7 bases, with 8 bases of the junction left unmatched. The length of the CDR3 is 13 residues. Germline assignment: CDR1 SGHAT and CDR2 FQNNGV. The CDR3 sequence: CASDNRGGNEQFF. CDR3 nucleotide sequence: TGTGCCAGCGATAACAGGGGCGGTAATGAGCAGTTCTTC.

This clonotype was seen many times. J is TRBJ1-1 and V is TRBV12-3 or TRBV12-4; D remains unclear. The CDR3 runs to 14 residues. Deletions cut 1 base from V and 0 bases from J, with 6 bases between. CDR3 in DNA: TGTGCCAGCAGTTTAGACGGACTGAACACTGAAGCTTTCTTT. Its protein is CASSLDGLNTEAFF.

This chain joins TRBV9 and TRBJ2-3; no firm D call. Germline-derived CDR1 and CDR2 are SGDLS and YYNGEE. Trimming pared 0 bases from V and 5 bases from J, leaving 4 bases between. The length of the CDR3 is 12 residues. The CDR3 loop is CASSVEVDTQYF. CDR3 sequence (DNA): TGTGCCAGCAGCGTAGAGGTAGATACGCAGTATTTT.

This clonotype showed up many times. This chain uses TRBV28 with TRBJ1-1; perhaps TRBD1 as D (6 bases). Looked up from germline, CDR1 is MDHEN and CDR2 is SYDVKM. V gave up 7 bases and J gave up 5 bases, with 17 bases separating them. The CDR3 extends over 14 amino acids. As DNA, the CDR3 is TGTGCCAGCAAGGGGGGGGTGAAGGGGACTGAAGCTTTCTTT. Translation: CASKGGVKGTEAFF.

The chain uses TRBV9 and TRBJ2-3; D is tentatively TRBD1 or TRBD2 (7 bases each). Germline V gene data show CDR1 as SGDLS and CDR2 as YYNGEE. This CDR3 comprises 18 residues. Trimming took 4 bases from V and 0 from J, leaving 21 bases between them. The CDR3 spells CASSPRGGGQPSTDTQYF. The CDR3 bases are TGTGCCAGCAGCCCCCGAGGGGGGGGACAGCCGAGCACAGATACGCAGTATTTT.

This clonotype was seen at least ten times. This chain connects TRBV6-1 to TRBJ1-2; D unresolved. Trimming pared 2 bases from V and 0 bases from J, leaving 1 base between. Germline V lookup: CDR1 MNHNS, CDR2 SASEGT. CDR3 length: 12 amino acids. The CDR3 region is CASSETNYGYTF. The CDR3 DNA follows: TGTGCCAGCAGTGAAACTAACTATGGCTACACCTTC.

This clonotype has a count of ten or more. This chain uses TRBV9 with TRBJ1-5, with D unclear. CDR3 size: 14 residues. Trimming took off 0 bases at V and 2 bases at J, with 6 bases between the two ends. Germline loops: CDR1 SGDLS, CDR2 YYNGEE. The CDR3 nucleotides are TGTGCCAGCAGCGTAGGGGCCCGCAATCAGCCCCAGCATTTT. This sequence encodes CASSVGARNQPQHF.

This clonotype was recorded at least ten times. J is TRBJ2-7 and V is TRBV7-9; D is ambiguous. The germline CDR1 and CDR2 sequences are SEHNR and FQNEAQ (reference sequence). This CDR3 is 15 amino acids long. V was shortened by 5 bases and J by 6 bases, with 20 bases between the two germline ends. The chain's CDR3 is CASSPLGGSFGEQYF. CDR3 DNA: TGTGCCAGCAGCCCCCTGGGCGGTTCCTTCGGCGAGCAGTACTTC.

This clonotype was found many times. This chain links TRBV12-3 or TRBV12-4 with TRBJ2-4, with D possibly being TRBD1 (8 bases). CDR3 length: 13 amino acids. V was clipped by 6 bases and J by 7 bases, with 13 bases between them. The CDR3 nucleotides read TGTGCCAGCAGCTACAGGGGGGGGAACATTCAGTACTTC. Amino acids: CASSYRGGNIQYF.

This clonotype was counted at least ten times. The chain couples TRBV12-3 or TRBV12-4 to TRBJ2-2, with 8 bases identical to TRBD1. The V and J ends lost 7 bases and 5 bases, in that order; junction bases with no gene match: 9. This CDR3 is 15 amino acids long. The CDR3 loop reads CASNFDRGGTGELFF. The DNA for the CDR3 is TGTGCCAGCAATTTTGACAGGGGCGGAACCGGGGAGCTGTTTTTT.

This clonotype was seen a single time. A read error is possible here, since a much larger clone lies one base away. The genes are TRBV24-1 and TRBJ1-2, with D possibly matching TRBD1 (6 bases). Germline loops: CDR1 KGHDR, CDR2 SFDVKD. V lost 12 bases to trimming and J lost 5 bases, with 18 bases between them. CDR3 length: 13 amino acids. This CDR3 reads CAFVQGETYGYTF. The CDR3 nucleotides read TGTGCCTTTGTACAGGGCGAAACTTATGGCTACACCTTC.

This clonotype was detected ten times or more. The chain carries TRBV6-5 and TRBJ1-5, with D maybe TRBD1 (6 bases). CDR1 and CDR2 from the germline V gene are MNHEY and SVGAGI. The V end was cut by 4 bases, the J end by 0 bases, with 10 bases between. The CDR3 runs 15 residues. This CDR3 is CASSLLRGSNQPQHF. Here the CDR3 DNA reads TGTGCCAGCAGTTTACTCAGGGGTAGCAATCAGCCCCAGCATTTT.